A single T cell receptor (beta chain) is shown here with its context. Its antigen is still unknown. Base qualities are not at hand, and no much larger clone is one base apart. The cysteine opens and the phenylalanine closes a CDR3 of 15 amino acids. The kept DNA is CDR3 alone, 45 bases in frame from the first base. The trim is 1 base for V and 0 bases for J, with a gap of 10 bases between the germline ends. From the germline V gene, CDR1 is MGHRA and CDR2 is YSYEKL. The library was produced with the immunoSEQ multiplex PCR assay. Held by TCRdb, this immuneACCESS table contains in-frame sequences only and omits some clones. Under half of the omission traces to an unresolved V gene where checked; the cause of the rest is unknown. Present in this sample are approximately 79,000 clones, 89% of which were seen just once. The ten largest clones represent under 7.5% of the sample. This record comes from a study of control samples from healthy donors and cancer patients (dated by TCRdb to the early 2020s).

The clonotype comes from a man aged 50-60 years in good health. The sample comprised blood. The chain links TRBV4-1 with TRBJ2-7; the D segment could be TRBD2, given 6 matching bases. The CDR3 sequence is CASSQAGTSSYEQYF. The base sequence is TGCGCCAGCAGCCAAGCCGGGACTTCCTCCTACGAGCAGTACTTC.